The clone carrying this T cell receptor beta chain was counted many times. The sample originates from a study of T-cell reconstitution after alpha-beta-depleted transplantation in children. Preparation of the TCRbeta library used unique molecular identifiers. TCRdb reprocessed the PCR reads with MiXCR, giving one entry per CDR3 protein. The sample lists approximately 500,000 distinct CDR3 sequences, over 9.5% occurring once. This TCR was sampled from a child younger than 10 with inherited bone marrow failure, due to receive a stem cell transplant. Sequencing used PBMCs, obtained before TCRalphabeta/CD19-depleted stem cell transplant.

The CDR3 coding sequence is TGTGCCAGCAGCTTGCAACGGGAGGCCCAGGTGACCCAGTACTTC. This translates into CASSLQREAQVTQYF. The chain employs TRBV7-9 and TRBJ2-5; 7 bases align to TRBD2. V lost 3 bases and J lost 7; bases outside the gene matches: 11. Germline V gives CDR1 SEHNR, CDR2 FQNEAQ (reference sequence). The CDR3 totals 15 residues.